The source of this T cell receptor (beta chain) is a study of T cells in localized non-small cell lung cancer (dated by TCRdb to 2020 to 2022). At the level of the whole study: The study analyzed T cell repertoires of a few hundred early-stage NSCLC patients, comparing tumors and uninvolved tumor-adjacent lungs. All 250 or so NSCLC patients in the cohort were treatment-naive and had localized lung tumors that were resected. The mean age of the NSCLC patients was about 67 years, with approximately 130 men and about a hundred women. Points the paper makes about the study in general: Because multi-region sequencing of the tumors was not done, intratumor heterogeneity could not be ruled out. The highest T cell clonality was observed in uninvolved tumor-adjacent lung, where clonality exceeded that of tumor, suggesting that antigenic responses were more focused in uninvolved tumor-adjacent lung. Because the study design was exploratory, TCR variables were selected using unadjusted p-values without false-discovery rate correction. Longer overall survival was associated with higher T cell density in blood, whereas shorter survival was associated with higher clonality in adjacent lung. A median of approximately 55 of the top 100 tumor clones were detected in paired uninvolved adjacent lung, and around 30 of these tumor clones were also found among the top 100 clones of the paired uninvolved adjacent lung.

Notes on this clone: Its antigen has not been determined. One base away there is no much larger clone; base qualities are not given.

At diagnosis, tumor, uninvolved tumor-adjacent lung and peripheral blood were collected and then preserved as a mix of FFPE and fresh-frozen material. For TCR repertoire profiling, blood samples were analyzed in the form of peripheral blood mononuclear cells. V sheds 6 bases and J sheds 7 bases, leaving 15 bases between their ends. CDR1 KGHSH and CDR2 LQKENI are derived from the germline V gene. Reading from cysteine to phenylalanine, the CDR3 counts 13 amino acids. Only CDR3 DNA remains: 39 bases, in frame from the first base. TCR beta CDR3 regions were sequenced from DNA using the immunoSEQ Assay. As for the authors' bioinformatics: T cell density was computed as TCR beta template counts normalized to usable DNA estimated by amplifying housekeeping genes. Richness was estimated using the preseqR package, with extrapolation to 400,000 templates for PBMC samples and to 120,000 templates for tissue samples. Clonality was defined by subtracting Pielou's evenness from one. Differential abundance testing on productive amino-acid clonotypes, with a minimum total count of 5 and an alpha of 0.1, was used to identify tissue-enriched TCRs. Repertoire overlap between compartments was quantified with the Jaccard Index and Morisita Overlap Index. GLIPH grouped TCR beta CDR3s together with public tetramer-defined viral CDR3s, and a viral motif had to include at least three viral sequences and also show V-gene enrichment. Drawn from immuneACCESS, this table holds only the in-frame rearrangements with V and J called that TCRdb kept. Clones are partly lost; checked studies trace under half to an unresolved V gene and leave the rest unexplained. D and trimming come from the DNA, and the V and J calls and clone size come from that table. In this sample the table shows about 25,000 clones, about 86% of which occur a single time. The top ten constitute roughly 13% of the sample.

The receptor chain draws on TRBV18 and TRBJ1-1; the D gene assignment is ambiguous. This sequence was found in a female donor older than 55 with stage I lung adenocarcinoma. Sequenced material: peripheral blood, taken before any cancer treatment. The DNA is TGTGCCAGCTCCCGAATCCTGGATGGTGAAGCTTTCTTT. The translation is CASSRILDGEAFF.